The 14 T cell receptor beta chains presented below share a single source sample, sequenced in a study of OX40 agonist ivuxolimab in advanced cancers. Method: immunoSEQ multiplex PCR; TCRdb's copy keeps in-frame clones and lacks some. The data contain roughly 65,000 clones, about 82% of them singletons. The sequenced sample was CD4+ or CD8+ T cells sorted from blood, obtained in a trial of the OX40 agonist ivuxolimab. All receptors come from an adult with an advanced solid tumor such as melanoma, head and neck, liver or kidney cancer.

The chain recombines TRBV2 with TRBJ2-1, with 7 bases that match TRBD2. This CDR3 region has 14 residues. Germline V gene sequence: CDR1 SNHLY, CDR2 FYNNEI. V was clipped by 5 bases and J by 7 bases; unmatched bases: 8. CDR3 amino acids: CASSRKAGANEQFF. CDR3 DNA sequence: TGTGCCAGCAGTAGAAAGGCGGGAGCGAATGAGCAGTTCTTC.

This clone was found once. The chain carries TRBV19 and TRBJ2-2; 7 bases agree with TRBD1. CDR1 and CDR2 from the germline V gene are LNHDA and SQIVND (reference sequence). The CDR3 contains 15 residues. The V and J ends lost 0 bases and 7 bases, in that order; junction bases with no gene match: 5. The CDR3 spells CASSIEGQLLGELFF. The DNA for the CDR3 is TGTGCCAGTAGTATAGAGGGACAGCTTCTCGGGGAGCTGTTTTTT.

The rearrangement uses TRBV30 and TRBJ2-5; 10 bases fit TRBD2. This CDR3 spans 14 amino acids. Germline-derived CDR1 and CDR2 are GTSNPN and SVGIG (reference sequence). The junction had 5 bases not matched to a gene; V was cut back by 2 bases and J by 5 bases. CDR3 sequence reads: CAWSSGRAHETQYF. In DNA, the CDR3 is TGTGCCTGGAGTAGCGGGAGGGCCCATGAGACCCAGTACTTC.

Only one count was recorded for this clone. This chain uses TRBV20-1 with TRBJ2-7; no firm D call. V lost 0 bases, J lost 3 bases, and 3 bases lay in between. CDR3 length: 11 amino acids. Germline CDR1 DFQATT, CDR2 SNEGSKA (reference sequence). The CDR3 loop is CSARESYEQYF. As DNA, the CDR3 is TGCAGTGCTAGAGAGAGCTACGAGCAGTACTTC.

The rearrangement joins TRBV5-1 to TRBJ2-3; 8 positions agree with TRBD2. CDR3 size: 16 residues. After removal of 2 bases from V and 5 bases from J, the junction contained 10 bases not matched to a gene. Germline V gives CDR1 SGHRS, CDR2 YFSETQ. The CDR3 spells CASSLESGSEQDTQYF. The CDR3 coding sequence is TGCGCCAGCAGCTTAGAAAGCGGGAGTGAGCAAGATACGCAGTATTTT.

The J gene is TRBJ1-5, the V gene TRBV19, with D perhaps TRBD1 (6 bases). The CDR3 has 13 amino acids. V lost 6 bases to trimming and J lost 7 bases, with 13 bases between them. Germline-derived CDR1 and CDR2 are LNHDA and SQIVND (reference sequence). CDR3 DNA: TGTGCCAGTAGGGGGGGCAGTCCACAGCCCCAGCATTTT. Protein product: CASRGGSPQPQHF.

The chain links TRBV6-1 to TRBJ2-1; TRBD2 matches at 14 bases. The CDR3 runs 16 residues. Germline lookup yields CDR1 MNHNS and CDR2 SASEGT. The trim removed 3 bases at V and 5 bases at J, leaving 3 bases unmatched. The CDR3 region has the DNA TGTGCCAGCAGTGACCTGGGACTAGCGGGAGACAATGAGCAGTTCTTC. Protein sequence: CASSDLGLAGDNEQFF.

This chain links TRBV11-2 with TRBJ1-1, with 8 bases aligning to TRBD1. In germline, CDR1 is SGHAT, CDR2 FQNNGV. The CDR3 is 14 amino acids. The V segment lost 4 bases and the J segment 5 bases; nucleotides outside the gene matches: 6. The CDR3 reads CASSSPTGETEAFF. The CDR3 DNA sequence: TGTGCCAGCAGCTCCCCGACAGGGGAAACTGAAGCTTTCTTT.

This clone was counted a single time. The genes are TRBV27 and TRBJ2-5; TRBD1 matches at 9 bases. From germline, CDR1 is MNHEY and CDR2 SMNVEV (reference sequence). The CDR3 totals 14 residues. Trimming removed 2 bases from V and 3 bases from J; junction bases left unmatched: 1. The CDR3 loop reads CASSLGQGKETQYF. CDR3 DNA sequence: TGTGCCAGCAGTTTAGGACAGGGGAAAGAGACCCAGTACTTC.

V usage is TRBV9 and J usage is TRBJ2-2, with TRBD2 matching 8 bases. The CDR3 has 14 amino acids. Germline V lookup: CDR1 SGDLS, CDR2 YYNGEE. The V gene end was trimmed by 4 bases and the J gene end by 6 bases; junction bases not matched to a gene: 5. Here the CDR3 DNA reads TGTGCCAGCAGCCCAGGGACTAGTGCCGGGGAGCTGTTTTTT. Translation gives CASSPGTSAGELFF. The complete variable domain, with remaining parts taken from reference TRBV9 and TRBJ2-2, reads DSGVTQTPKHLITATGQRVTLRCSPRSGDLSVYWYQQSLDQGLQFLIQYYNGEERAKGNILERFSAQQFPDLHSELNLSSLELGDSALYFCASSPGTSAGELFFGEGSRLTVL.

The gene calls are TRBV10-3 and TRBJ2-5, with D unresolved. Germline CDR1 and CDR2: ENHRY and SYGVKD. This CDR3 has 14 amino acids. The ends were cut back, 6 bases at V and 0 bases at J, with 11 bases in the middle. CDR3 region: CAIRSGDNQETQYF. The CDR3 bases are TGTGCCATCAGGAGTGGCGACAACCAAGAGACCCAGTACTTC.

This chain connects TRBV5-1 to TRBJ2-5; 7 bases are a match to TRBD1. The CDR3 is made up of 12 amino acids. Looked up from germline, CDR1 is SGHRS and CDR2 is YFSETQ. V trimming: 4 bases; J trimming: 13 bases; junction bases outside the gene matches: 10. Here the CDR3 reads CASSLDRDGTYF. CDR3 in DNA: TGCGCCAGCAGCCTAGACAGGGATGGGACGTACTTC. The full variable domain, rest sourced from reference TRBV5-1 and TRBJ2-5, is KAGVTQTPRYLIKTRGQQVTLSCSPISGHRSVSWYQQTPGQGLQFLFEYFSETQRNKGNFPGRFSGRQFSNSRSEMNVSTLELGDSALYLCASSLDRDGTYFGPGTRLLVL.

V usage is TRBV6-1 and J usage is TRBJ1-4; 7 bases are a match to TRBD1. The CDR3 has 13 amino acids. The trim removed 9 bases at V and 4 bases at J, leaving 5 bases unmatched. Per the germline V gene, CDR1 is MNHNS and CDR2 is SASEGT. Written as DNA, the CDR3 is TGTGCCAGTTCGACAGGGCTTAATGAAAAACTGTTTTTT. It specifies CASSTGLNEKLFF.

The genes are TRBV21-1 and TRBJ2-7; the table's D call, TRBD1, has no DNA check behind it. TRBV21-1 is a pseudogene segment. This CDR3 has 13 residues. CDR3 loop: CASSKGQGYEQYF. The CDR3 coding sequence is TGTGCCAGCAGCAAGGGACAGGGCTACGAGCAGTACTTC.